This entry lists 18 T cell receptor beta chains sequenced from one sample in a study of blood T cells in healthy people across ages. For the second PCR, which ran for roughly 6 to 12 cycles, a sample-barcoded 5' primer and a J-beta primer mix were used. Using its own MiXCR run on the 5' RACE reads, TCRdb lists one record per CDR3 protein. The repertoire includes roughly 1,500,000 distinct CDR3 sequences, 42% of them detected once, and 7.9% sits in the top ten. The source material was blood. Every receptor here comes from a young woman in good health.

CDR3 in amino acids: CASSLLEWGSLGGANVLTF. The CDR3 nucleotides are TGCGCCAGCAGCTTACTCGAATGGGGGAGTTTGGGTGGGGCCAACGTCCTGACTTTC. V is TRBV5-1 and J is TRBJ2-6, with D possibly being TRBD1 or TRBD2 (5 bases each). Per the germline V gene, CDR1 is SGHRS and CDR2 is YFSETQ. This CDR3 is 19 amino acids long. V was cut by 2 bases and J by 3 bases, with 21 bases left in between.

There are many counts of this clonotype. V usage is TRBV4-1 and J usage is TRBJ2-7, with 8 bases identical to TRBD1. J lost 6 bases, V lost 0 bases, and 4 bases had no gene match. The V gene's germline CDR1 is MGHRA and CDR2 YSYEKL. CDR3 length: 14 amino acids. The CDR3 DNA sequence: TGCGCCAGCAGCCAAGACGGGACAGGTAGCGAGCAGTACTTC. Its protein is CASSQDGTGSEQYF.

This chain joins TRBV18 and TRBJ1-2; the match to TRBD1 covers 8 bases. V lost 3 bases and J lost 8; bases outside the gene matches: 11. Germline V lookup: CDR1 KGHSH, CDR2 LQKENI. The CDR3 sequence is 15 residues long. The CDR3 here is CASSPNRNDRGGYTF. The DNA of the CDR3 is TGTGCCAGCTCACCGAACCGCAACGACAGGGGAGGCTACACCTTC.

This rearrangement joins TRBV12-3 or TRBV12-4 to TRBJ1-1; no clear D gene. Trimming removed 6 bases at V and 2 bases at J, with 7 bases between. The CDR3 extends over 12 amino acids. CDR3 protein: CASRLTNTEAFF. DNA of the CDR3: TGTGCCAGCAGACTCACTAACACTGAAGCTTTCTTT.

This clonotype was seen more than once but under ten times. The V gene is TRBV2, the J gene TRBJ2-1; TRBD2 matches 9 bases. The CDR3 contains 15 residues. With 7 bases clipped from V and 4 bases from J, the junction kept 8 bases outside the gene matches. Germline CDR1 reads SNHLY; CDR2 reads FYNNEI. The CDR3 nucleotides are TGTGCCAGCATACCGACTAGCGGACTTTACAATGAGCAGTTCTTC. Translating it yields CASIPTSGLYNEQFF.

The V and J genes are TRBV2 and TRBJ2-2, with TRBD1 as a possible D gene (6 bases). The germline V gene encodes CDR1 SNHLY and CDR2 FYNNEI. V was cut by 6 bases and J by 2 bases, with 10 bases left in between. The CDR3 is 14 amino acids. The CDR3 is CASRDRSNTGELFF. The CDR3 coding sequence is TGTGCCAGCAGGGACAGATCAAACACCGGGGAGCTGTTTTTT.

The chain couples TRBV10-3 to TRBJ2-1; the match to TRBD1 covers 8 bases. CDR1 is ENHRY, CDR2 SYGVKD, per germline. Losses at the gene ends were 6 bases for V and 5 bases for J; bases not matched to a gene: 6. This CDR3 is built from 14 residues. The chain's CDR3 is CAIRTDREHNEQFF. CDR3 sequence (DNA): TGTGCCATCAGAACGGACAGGGAACACAATGAGCAGTTCTTC.

This sequence joins TRBV12-3 or TRBV12-4 and TRBJ2-4; D ambiguous. The J call may be incorrect, as the DNA end agrees better with TRBJ2-7. The CDR3 runs 13 residues. The CDR3 protein is CASRKTGPYEQYF. The CDR3 DNA reads as TGTGCCAGCCGGAAGACTGGCCCCTACGAGCAGTACTTC.

This rearrangement joins TRBV20-1 to TRBJ2-4; TRBD2 aligns across 13 bases. The J call may be mistaken, given a closer DNA end match to TRBJ2-7. The CDR3 has 15 amino acids. Per the germline V gene, CDR1 is DFQATT and CDR2 is SNEGSKA (reference sequence). CDR3 loop: CSAPTTSGGPYEQYF. The CDR3 nucleotides read TGCAGTGCTCCCACGACTAGCGGGGGGCCCTACGAGCAGTACTTC.

The V gene is TRBV24-1, the J gene TRBJ2-2, with D hard to call. The CDR3 sequence is 16 residues long. The V and J ends lost 3 bases and 3 bases respectively, with 13 bases between them. Germline loops: CDR1 KGHDR, CDR2 SFDVKD. CDR3 bases: TGTGCCACCAGTGATCCCTCCCCGCCCGACACCGGGGAGCTGTTTTTT. Amino acids: CATSDPSPPDTGELFF.

V and J are TRBV3-1 and TRBJ2-2; TRBD2 aligns across 10 bases. CDR3 size: 17 residues. V lost 1 base and J lost 2; bases outside the gene matches: 4. Germline lookup yields CDR1 LGHDT and CDR2 YNNKEL (reference sequence). CDR3 sequence reads: CASSQGSGGSNTGELFF. DNA of the CDR3: TGTGCCAGCAGCCAAGGTAGCGGGGGGTCCAACACCGGGGAGCTGTTTTTT.

This clonotype was detected only a few times. The rearrangement uses TRBV20-1 and TRBJ2-7, with no clear D. Between the trimmed V and J ends, which lost 6 bases and 1 base, there was a span of 13 bases. CDR3 size: 13 residues. Germline V gene lookup returns CDR1 DFQATT and CDR2 SNEGSKA (reference sequence). The CDR3 region has the DNA TGCAGTGCGTTTAAAGGCGATTCCTACGAGCAGTACTTC. Protein product: CSAFKGDSYEQYF.

This clonotype was seen at least ten times. A much larger clonotype is one base distant, so this may be a read error. V usage is TRBV4-1 and J usage is TRBJ2-5; D remains ambiguous. V was cut by 0 bases and J by 1 base, with 6 bases left in between. The CDR3 totals 14 residues. Germline V gene data show CDR1 as MGHRA and CDR2 as YSYEKL. This chain's CDR3 is CASSQERIQETQYF. CDR3 nucleotide sequence: TGCGCCAGCAGCCAAGAACGGATCCAAGAGACCCAGTACTTC.

The V and J genes are TRBV5-5 and TRBJ2-1; D is unresolved. Trimming pared 5 bases from V and 7 bases from J, leaving 19 bases between. The CDR3 is made up of 15 amino acids. The germline V gene encodes CDR1 SGHKS and CDR2 YYEKEE (reference sequence). CDR3 region: CASRISIGDENEQFF. The CDR3, as DNA: TGTGCCAGCAGGATTAGCATCGGCGATGAAAATGAGCAGTTCTTC. The full variable domain, its missing parts supplied by reference TRBV5-5 and TRBJ2-1, is DAGVTQSPTHLIKTRGQQVTLRCSPISGHKSVSWYQQVLGQGPQFIFQYYEKEERGRGNFPDRFSARQFPNYSSELNVNALLLGDSALYLCASRISIGDENEQFFGPGTRLTVL.

This chain joins TRBV30 and TRBJ2-7; the D gene is possibly TRBD1 (6 bases). This CDR3 has 14 amino acids. The V gene lost 3 bases and the J gene lost 0 bases, with 12 bases spanning the gap. CDR1 is GTSNPN, CDR2 SVGIG, per germline (reference sequence). The CDR3 sequence is CAWRKTGLSYEQYF. The CDR3 DNA sequence: TGTGCCTGGAGGAAGACAGGCCTCTCCTACGAGCAGTACTTC.

The chain employs TRBV7-9 and TRBJ1-1; the D is unclear. With 8 bases removed from V and 6 bases from J, the gap between germline ends came to 16 bases. CDR3 length equals 13 residues. Germline CDR1 reads SEHNR; CDR2 reads FQNEAQ (reference sequence). CDR3 residues: CASLSRDIAEAFF. CDR3 sequence (DNA): TGTGCCAGCCTATCAAGGGATATCGCTGAAGCTTTCTTT.

This clonotype was detected a few times. This chain uses TRBV28 with TRBJ2-3, with D perhaps matching TRBD2 (8 bases). The V gene's germline CDR1 is MDHEN and CDR2 SYDVKM. The V end was cut by 5 bases, the J end by 2 bases, with 17 bases between. This CDR3 is 16 amino acids long. CDR3 region: CASSPGGRGVTDTQYF. DNA of the CDR3: TGTGCCAGCAGTCCAGGGGGGCGGGGGGTCACAGATACGCAGTATTTT.

The chain couples TRBV5-1 to TRBJ1-2, with a weak D call TRBD1 (5 bases). The CDR3 length is 15 residues. Trimming cost V 6 bases and J 4 bases, with 19 bases left between them. Germline CDR1 is SGHRS and CDR2 is YFSETQ. The CDR3 DNA is TGCGCCAGCATCCCAAGTCCGGGACCGGGCTATGGCTACACCTTC. Translating it yields CASIPSPGPGYGYTF.